These 25 T cell receptor beta chains originate from one sample sequenced in a study of blood T cell repertoires in COVID-19 (dated by TCRdb to about 2020). Library method: the immunoSEQ multiplex PCR assay. In TCRdb, the immuneACCESS table is reduced to in-frame sequences with V and J assigned. These tables do not hold every clone; where another copy was compared, an unresolved V gene accounts for under half, and the others remain unexplained. Within this sample are approximately 76,000 clones, with around nine tenths of them counted one time only. The top ten constitute over 10% of the sample. Input material: peripheral blood. These receptors were obtained from a woman aged 60-70 years with acute or convalescent COVID-19.

In its sample, this clone was seen a few times. The same CDR3 arises from other DNA sequences in this sample as well. The CDR3: CSARDSYEQYF. CDR3 in DNA: TGCAGTGCTAGAGACAGCTACGAGCAGTACTTC. V and J are TRBV20-1 and TRBJ2-7, with no clear D. The CDR3 has 11 amino acids. Trimming left V 0 bases short and J 3 bases short, with 3 bases between. The germline V gene encodes CDR1 DFQATT and CDR2 SNEGSKA (reference sequence).

This chain links TRBV30 with TRBJ2-7, with D possibly TRBD2 on 6 matching bases. Trimming took 2 bases from V and 2 from J, leaving 13 bases between them. The CDR3 runs to 14 residues. Germline V gene lookup returns CDR1 GTSNPN and CDR2 SVGIG (reference sequence). CDR3 residues: CAWSRGGEAYEQYF. In DNA form, the CDR3 reads TGTGCCTGGAGTAGGGGCGGGGAAGCCTACGAGCAGTACTTC. Full variable domain (remainder filled in from reference TRBV30 and TRBJ2-7): SQTIHQWPATLVQPVGSPLSLECTVEGTSNPNLYWYRQAAGRGLQLLFYSVGIGQISSEVPQNLSASRPQDRQFILSSKKLLLSDSGFYLCAWSRGGEAYEQYFGPGTRLTVT.

The rearrangement links TRBV2 to TRBJ1-3; 7 bases fit TRBD1. The CDR3 runs to 13 residues. Germline CDR1 and CDR2: SNHLY and FYNNEI. V shed 7 bases, J shed 4 bases, and the junction held 4 bases outside the gene matches. Written as DNA, the CDR3 is TGTGCCAGCACCCCGGACAGGGGAAACACCATATATTTT. Amino acids: CASTPDRGNTIYF. The whole variable domain, remainder taken from reference TRBV2 and TRBJ1-3, is EPEVTQTPSHQVTQMGQEVILRCVPISNHLYFYWYRQILGQKVEFLVSFYNNEISEKSEIFDDQFSVERPDGSNFTLKIRSTKLEDSAMYFCASTPDRGNTIYFGEGSWLTVV.

This rearrangement joins TRBV7-3 to TRBJ2-7, with TRBD1 matching 12 bases. Per the germline V gene, CDR1 is SGHTA and CDR2 is FQGTGA. The CDR3 is made up of 16 amino acids. Trimming at V came to 2 bases and at J to 4 bases, leaving 6 bases not matched to a gene. This CDR3 reads CASSLAPGQGAYEQYF. CDR3 DNA: TGTGCCAGCAGCTTAGCGCCGGGACAGGGGGCTTACGAGCAGTACTTC.

This sequence joins TRBV24-1 and TRBJ2-1, with 8 nucleotides matching TRBD1. V lost 5 bases and J lost 7; bases outside the gene matches: 9. The CDR3 is 15 residues long. Germline-derived CDR1 and CDR2 are KGHDR and SFDVKD. The CDR3 loop reads CATSVSRTGRNEQFF. CDR3 in DNA: TGTGCCACCAGTGTAAGCCGGACAGGGAGAAATGAGCAGTTCTTC.

The chain combines TRBV11-2 with TRBJ1-1; D is undetermined. CDR3 length equals 13 residues. The germline V gene has CDR1 SGHAT and CDR2 FQNNGV. V lost 6 bases to trimming and J lost 10 bases, with 18 bases between them. The CDR3 region has the DNA TGTGCCAGCAGACCCCAAACCCCGCGGCCAGCTTTCTTT. Its translation is CASRPQTPRPAFF.

The table lists this clone with a count of one. This chain connects TRBV5-6 to TRBJ2-5; the D is unclear. The ends were cut back, 2 bases at V and 5 bases at J, with 16 bases in the middle. The CDR3 length is 15 residues. Germline assignment: CDR1 SGHDT and CDR2 YYEEEE. The CDR3, as DNA: TGTGCCAGCAGCTTTTTGGGTCCCGGGTCTGAGACCCAGTACTTC. Protein sequence: CASSFLGPGSETQYF.

V is TRBV9 and J is TRBJ1-6, with D maybe TRBD1 (6 bases). The length of the CDR3 is 17 residues. Deletions cut 0 bases from V and 0 bases from J, with 10 bases between. From germline, CDR1 is SGDLS and CDR2 YYNGEE. CDR3: CASSVDIGGSYNSPLHF. The CDR3 DNA sequence: TGTGCCAGCAGCGTAGATATAGGGGGCTCCTATAATTCACCCCTCCACTTT.

The rearrangement uses TRBV6-5 and TRBJ2-7; 7 bases are shared with TRBD2. This CDR3 is 11 amino acids long. V lost 8 bases and J lost 4; bases outside the gene matches: 2. CDR1 and CDR2 (germline): MNHEY, SVGAGI. CDR3 nucleotide sequence: TGTGCCAGCTGGGGGGGTTACGAGCAGTACTTC. This encodes CASWGGYEQYF.

The rearrangement links TRBV19 to TRBJ1-5; the D gene is possibly TRBD1 (6 bases). Trimming stripped 4 bases from V and 0 bases from J, with 13 bases between. The CDR3 sequence is 16 residues long. Germline V lookup: CDR1 LNHDA, CDR2 SQIVND (reference sequence). CDR3 in amino acids: CASSTRTDYSNQPQHF. CDR3 sequence (DNA): TGTGCCAGTAGTACTCGGACAGATTATAGCAATCAGCCCCAGCATTTT.

The chain carries TRBV6-6 and TRBJ2-5; 10 nucleotides agree with TRBD2. V was pared by 6 bases and J by 5 bases, with 6 bases of the junction left unmatched. This CDR3 has 14 residues. Germline V CDR1 and CDR2: MNHNY, SVGAGI (reference sequence). CDR3: CASRIAGGVETQYF. CDR3 DNA sequence: TGTGCCAGCAGAATAGCGGGGGGTGTGGAGACCCAGTACTTC.

The rearrangement joins TRBV12-5 to TRBJ2-2, with D maybe TRBD1 (5 bases). With 0 bases removed from V and 3 bases from J, the gap between germline ends came to 14 bases. The CDR3 spans 17 residues. CDR1 is LGHNT, CDR2 FRNRAP, per germline. The CDR3 DNA reads as TGTGCTAGTGGTTTGGTACGTGGGGTACAGGACACCGGGGAGCTGTTTTTT. It yields the protein CASGLVRGVQDTGELFF.

The V gene is TRBV7-2, the J gene TRBJ2-1, with 11 positions matching TRBD2. V dropped 6 bases and J dropped 2; count of bases not matched to a gene: 6. Germline-derived CDR1 and CDR2 are SGHTA and FQGNSA. There are 16 residues in the CDR3. CDR3 in amino acids: CASSSFSGGAYNEQFF. In DNA form, the CDR3 reads TGTGCCAGCAGTTCATTTAGCGGGGGGGCCTACAATGAGCAGTTCTTC.

The rearrangement links TRBV3-1 (or the pseudogene TRBV3-2) to TRBJ1-1; TRBD1 aligns across 10 bases. The CDR3 is 14 amino acids. CDR1 and CDR2 (germline): LGHDT, YNNKEL (reference sequence). The ends lost 4 bases at V and 10 bases at J; junction bases unmatched: 9. CDR3 residues: CASSRPGQGRGAFF. The CDR3 DNA is TGTGCCAGCAGCCGACCGGGACAGGGGCGTGGAGCTTTCTTT.

This clone was recorded only once. This rearrangement joins TRBV7-8 to TRBJ2-5, with D unresolved. Trimming took off 4 bases at V and 4 bases at J, with 16 bases between the two ends. CDR1 and CDR2 (germline): SGHVS, FQNEAQ. The CDR3 is 15 residues long. The CDR3 loop reads CASSSETYPGETQYF. The CDR3 coding sequence is TGTGCCAGCAGCTCTGAGACTTATCCGGGAGAGACCCAGTACTTC.

The chain has TRBV5-1 and TRBJ2-5, with a weak D call TRBD1 (5 bases). The germline V gene encodes CDR1 SGHRS and CDR2 YFSETQ. Trimming took off 2 bases at V and 5 bases at J, with 10 bases between the two ends. The CDR3 contains 13 residues. The CDR3: CASSFGRAETQYF. DNA for the CDR3: TGCGCCAGCAGCTTCGGCAGGGCGGAGACCCAGTACTTC.

The chain joins TRBV7-2 to TRBJ1-4; 9 bases are a match to TRBD1. Germline V gene sequence: CDR1 SGHTA, CDR2 FQGNSA. The CDR3 has 14 residues. The V gene end was trimmed by 6 bases and the J gene end by 8 bases; junction bases not matched to a gene: 7. The CDR3 nucleotides read TGTGCCAGCAGTTTGACAGGGGGACGCGAAAAACTGTTTTTT. Protein product: CASSLTGGREKLFF.

This chain uses TRBV6-4 with TRBJ1-1; 7 bases map to TRBD1. The CDR3 is 13 amino acids. With 6 bases clipped from V and 5 bases from J, the junction kept 6 bases outside the gene matches. Germline-derived CDR1 and CDR2 are MRHNA and SNTAGT. The CDR3 protein is CASSGQVGTEAFF. The CDR3, as DNA: TGTGCCAGCAGCGGACAGGTCGGGACTGAAGCTTTCTTT.

The chain joins TRBV18 to TRBJ2-3; tentatively, D is TRBD2 (5 bases). The CDR3 extends over 14 amino acids. Germline V gene lookup returns CDR1 KGHSH and CDR2 LQKENI. V lost 4 bases and J lost 5, with 13 bases in between. CDR3 bases: TGTGCCAGCTCACGTACCGGCCGGGAAGATACGCAGTATTTT. Translating gives CASSRTGREDTQYF.

V gene TRBV18 combines with J gene TRBJ1-1; D is uncertain. The germline CDR1 and CDR2 sequences are KGHSH and LQKENI. Trimming stripped 0 bases from V and 5 bases from J, with 10 bases between. CDR3 length: 14 amino acids. CDR3 in amino acids: CASSPPFRRTEAFF. The CDR3 DNA reads as TGTGCCAGCTCACCACCCTTCAGGAGGACTGAAGCTTTCTTT.

The chain uses TRBV9 and TRBJ2-1, with 8 bases matching TRBD2. CDR1 SGDLS and CDR2 YYNGEE come from the germline V gene. This CDR3 spans 16 amino acids. With V trimmed by 3 bases and J by 6 bases, 11 bases remained unmatched. The CDR3 DNA sequence: TGTGCCAGCAGCGCATGGAGCGGGGGAGGATCCAATGAGCAGTTCTTC. Translated: CASSAWSGGGSNEQFF. Full variable domain (rest looked up from reference TRBV9 and TRBJ2-1): DSGVTQTPKHLITATGQRVTLRCSPRSGDLSVYWYQQSLDQGLQFLIQYYNGEERAKGNILERFSAQQFPDLHSELNLSSLELGDSALYFCASSAWSGGGSNEQFFGPGTRLTVL.

Only one count was recorded for this clone. J is TRBJ2-7 and V is TRBV5-1; no firm D call. CDR3 length: 13 amino acids. Germline assignment: CDR1 SGHRS and CDR2 YFSETQ. V lost 4 bases, J lost 0 bases, and 8 bases lay in between. In DNA form, the CDR3 reads TGCGCCAGCAGCGAAGAGTCCTCCTACGAGCAGTACTTC. Its translation is CASSEESSYEQYF.

This chain uses TRBV21-1 with TRBJ1-1; the table's D call, TRBD1, was not checked against the DNA. TRBV21-1 is recorded as a pseudogene. CDR3 length: 10 residues. The CDR3 spells CASRTTEAFF. CDR3 DNA: TGTGCCAGCAGAACAACTGAAGCTTTCTTT.

The chain has TRBV4-2 and TRBJ1-4, with D perhaps TRBD1 (6 bases). Germline-derived CDR1 and CDR2 are LGHNA and YNFKEQ. The CDR3 runs to 17 residues. Trimming cost V 0 bases and J 5 bases, with 16 bases left between them. As DNA, the CDR3 is TGTGCCAGCAGCCAAGAAGGGTGGACAGCTCCCAATGAAAAACTGTTTTTT. Residues: CASSQEGWTAPNEKLFF.

This chain connects TRBV19 to TRBJ2-3, with 12 bases matching TRBD1. The CDR3 runs 18 residues. Germline CDR1 reads LNHDA; CDR2 reads SQIVND (reference sequence). V was pared by 7 bases and J by 4 bases, with 15 bases of the junction left unmatched. The CDR3 sequence: CASTPTRGQGAMADTQYF. The CDR3 bases are TGTGCCAGTACCCCGACCCGGGGACAGGGGGCGATGGCAGATACGCAGTATTTT.